This entry lists 29 T cell receptor beta chains sequenced from one sample in a study of T cells in Graves' hyperthyroidism and ophthalmopathy. Regions amplified from RNA transcripts were the TCR beta CDR3 regions. Initially, a first-round RT-PCR of the TCR CDR3 employed the HTBI primer set. One entry per CDR3 protein results from TCRdb running MiXCR on the multiplex PCR reads. Of about half a million distinct CDR3 sequences detected, roughly 24% appear once; the ten largest clones hold about 11%. The sequencing sample was made of blood. Receptors were obtained from a woman younger than 45 with Graves' ophthalmopathy.

The chain joins TRBV7-9 to TRBJ2-7; TRBD1 matches at 8 bases. J lost 0 bases, V lost 3 bases, and 4 bases had no gene match. Germline CDR1 and CDR2: SEHNR and FQNEAQ (reference sequence). The CDR3 totals 15 residues. As DNA, the CDR3 is TGTGCCAGCAGCTTCGACAGGGGTAGCTCCTACGAGCAGTACTTC. Residues: CASSFDRGSSYEQYF.

V usage is TRBV28 and J usage is TRBJ2-7, with D perhaps TRBD2 (5 bases). Trimming removed 7 bases from V and 2 bases from J, with 15 bases in between. CDR1 is MDHEN and CDR2 is SYDVKM in the germline V gene. There are 14 residues in the CDR3. The CDR3 protein is CASTPPGLAYEQYF. CDR3 sequence (DNA): TGTGCCAGCACCCCCCCGGGGTTGGCCTACGAGCAGTACTTC.

The genes are TRBV6-1 and TRBJ2-5; D unclear. V gave up 3 bases and J gave up 4 bases, with 15 bases separating them. The CDR3 contains 15 residues. The V gene's germline CDR1 is MNHNS and CDR2 SASEGT. The CDR3 protein is CASSDGWAFGETQYF. The CDR3 DNA is TGTGCCAGCAGTGATGGTTGGGCTTTTGGAGAGACCCAGTACTTC.

This clonotype was detected many times. The CDR3 sequence: CASSLKGSEKYEQYF. The CDR3 DNA follows: TGTGCCAGCAGTTTAAAGGGTTCCGAAAAATACGAGCAGTACTTC. This chain links TRBV28 with TRBJ2-7; no clear D gene. The CDR3 loop spans 15 amino acids. Trimming left V 2 bases short and J 4 bases short, with 15 bases between. CDR1 is MDHEN and CDR2 is SYDVKM in the germline V gene.

Of note for this clonotype: Possible read error: a much larger clone is one base away. This chain connects TRBV19 to TRBJ1-1, with D possibly being TRBD1 (5 bases). Germline CDR1 LNHDA, CDR2 SQIVND (reference sequence). CDR3 length: 16 residues. In nucleotides, the CDR3 is TGTGCCAGTAGTATAGACAGGGCCGGGATGAACACTGAAGCTTGCTTT. Protein product: CASSIDRAGMNTEACF.

This clonotype was seen a few times. This rearrangement joins TRBV4-2 to TRBJ1-2, with 7 bases lining up with TRBD1. Looked up from germline, CDR1 is LGHNA and CDR2 is YNFKEQ. The trim removed 3 bases at V and 4 bases at J, leaving 8 bases unmatched. The CDR3 totals 15 residues. The CDR3 DNA reads as TGTGCCAGCAGCCATAAGACAGGGTCCACCTATGGCTACACCTTC. Translation: CASSHKTGSTYGYTF.

This clonotype occurred a few times. One end of the junction is discordant with germline, which a read error may explain. The gene calls are TRBV5-1 and TRBJ2-4; possibly TRBD1 or TRBD2 for D (6 bases each). CDR1 and CDR2 from the germline V gene are SGHRS and YFSETQ. The CDR3 extends over 15 amino acids. The CDR3: CASQEGTLAKNIKYF. CDR3 coding DNA: TGCGCCAGCCAGGAGGGGACACTAGCCAAAAACATTAAGTACTTC.

This clonotype showed up many times. The chain recombines TRBV5-8 with TRBJ2-2, with D possibly being TRBD2 (6 bases). Germline V gene sequence: CDR1 SGHTS, CDR2 YDEGEE. The CDR3 sequence is 15 residues long. V shed 0 bases and J shed 1 base, with 7 bases lying between them. In nucleotides, the CDR3 is TGTGCCAGCAGCTTGGACGGGGGGAACACCGGGGAGCTGTTTTTT. This gives the protein CASSLDGGNTGELFF. Looking up the rest from reference TRBV5-8 and TRBJ2-2 gives the full variable domain: EAGVTQSPTHLIKTRGQQATLRCSPISGHTSVYWYQQALGLGLQFLLWYDEGEERNRGNFPPRFSGRQFPNYSSELNVNALELEDSALYLCASSLDGGNTGELFFGEGSRLTVL.

V is TRBV15 and J is TRBJ2-7; D gene ambiguous. CDR3 size: 16 residues. Germline-derived CDR1 and CDR2 are LNHNV and YYDKDF (reference sequence). V gave up 6 bases and J gave up 4 bases, with 22 bases separating them. This CDR3 is CATSAGRTDSSYEQYF. In DNA form, the CDR3 reads TGTGCCACCAGTGCTGGACGGACGGATAGCTCTTACGAGCAGTACTTC.

This clonotype turned up a few times. This rearrangement joins TRBV12-5 to TRBJ2-5; D gene uncertain. CDR1 is LGHNT and CDR2 is FRNRAP in the germline V gene. Deletions cut 1 base from V and 5 bases from J, with 8 bases between. The CDR3 extends over 13 amino acids. The CDR3 region is CASGLGVGETQYF. CDR3 coding DNA: TGTGCTAGTGGTTTGGGGGTGGGGGAGACCCAGTACTTC.

The rearrangement uses TRBV3-1 and TRBJ1-1, with D tentatively TRBD1 (6 bases). The V end was cut by 1 base, the J end by 8 bases, with 23 bases between. The CDR3 contains 17 residues. The germline CDR1 and CDR2 sequences are LGHDT and YNNKEL (reference sequence). The CDR3 region has the DNA TGTGCCAGCAGCCAAGGGGCATGGGGGGCTGGACTATTCGAAGCTTTCTTT. This translates into CASSQGAWGAGLFEAFF.

This chain connects TRBV5-5 to TRBJ1-1; D is uncertain. Between the trimmed V and J ends, which lost 2 bases and 4 bases, there was a span of 18 bases. This CDR3 has 16 residues. Germline V gene sequence: CDR1 SGHKS, CDR2 YYEKEE (reference sequence). CDR3 nucleotide sequence: TGTGCCAGCAGCTTTAAGAAACAGTCGAGTGTCACTGAAGCTTTCTTT. Amino acid sequence: CASSFKKQSSVTEAFF. Variable domain in full (rest from reference TRBV5-5 and TRBJ1-1): DAGVTQSPTHLIKTRGQQVTLRCSPISGHKSVSWYQQVLGQGPQFIFQYYEKEERGRGNFPDRFSARQFPNYSSELNVNALLLGDSALYLCASSFKKQSSVTEAFFGQGTRLTVV.

This chain joins TRBV6-1 and TRBJ2-7; 14 bases line up with TRBD2. The V segment lost 6 bases and the J segment 3 bases; nucleotides outside the gene matches: 4. The germline V gene has CDR1 MNHNS and CDR2 SASEGT. CDR3 length: 15 amino acids. The CDR3 is CASRRLAGGLYEQYF. The CDR3 DNA sequence: TGTGCCAGCAGACGACTAGCGGGGGGGCTCTACGAGCAGTACTTC.

A note on this clonotype: This may arise from a read error, as a much more abundant clone is one base away. The rearrangement uses TRBV2 and TRBJ2-5, with D tentatively TRBD2 (6 bases). Trimming removed 9 bases from V and 9 bases from J, with 20 bases in between. The germline CDR1 and CDR2 sequences are SNHLY and FYNNEI. The CDR3 runs 13 residues. CDR3 sequence reads: CASKGPAWEAQYF. The CDR3 DNA is TGTGCCAGTAAAGGACCCGCCTGGGAGGCCCAGTACTTC.

The chain couples TRBV11-2 to TRBJ1-2, with D perhaps TRBD1 (6 bases). The V and J ends lost 0 bases and 2 bases respectively, with 10 bases between them. This CDR3 is 15 amino acids long. The V gene's germline CDR1 is SGHAT and CDR2 FQNNGV. The CDR3 reads CASSLEGASNYGYTF. The CDR3 coding sequence is TGTGCCAGCAGCTTAGAGGGGGCGAGCAACTATGGCTACACCTTC.

Many counts were recorded for this clonotype. This chain joins TRBV11-1 and TRBJ1-2; 9 nucleotides match TRBD1. Germline V CDR1 and CDR2: SGHAT, FQDESV (reference sequence). The CDR3 runs to 16 residues. Germline trimming cut 8 bases from V and 1 base from J; bases unmatched to any gene: 11. The CDR3 bases are TGTGCCAGCTGGGACAGGGCGGAAAACCGTAACTATGGCTACACCTTC. Translating gives CASWDRAENRNYGYTF.

The rearrangement uses TRBV6-1 and TRBJ1-1; D ambiguous. This CDR3 has 13 residues. V lost 2 bases, J lost 8 bases, and 12 bases lay in between. Looked up from germline, CDR1 is MNHNS and CDR2 is SASEGT. The CDR3 DNA reads as TGTGCCAGCAGTGAACTTGCCTTGGAAGAAGCTTTCTTT. Translated, it gives CASSELALEEAFF.

This clonotype has a handful of counts. The rearrangement uses TRBV4-2 and TRBJ1-5, with 7 bases aligning to TRBD1. V lost 5 bases to trimming and J lost 7 bases; unmatched junction nucleotides: 5. The germline CDR1 and CDR2 sequences are LGHNA and YNFKEQ. The CDR3 sequence is 13 residues long. The CDR3 is CASSVTGEQPQHF. In DNA, the CDR3 is TGTGCCAGCAGCGTAACAGGGGAACAGCCCCAGCATTTT.

This clonotype has a count of ten or more. This chain uses TRBV3-1 with TRBJ2-2; no firm D call. V was pared by 0 bases and J by 8 bases, with 10 bases between. This CDR3 spans 14 amino acids. Germline V gene lookup returns CDR1 LGHDT and CDR2 YNNKEL (reference sequence). CDR3: CASSQEVGAGELFF. CDR3 nucleotides: TGTGCCAGCAGCCAAGAGGTCGGCGCGGGGGAGCTGTTTTTT.

In this sample, this clonotype turned up a few times. The chain carries TRBV27 and TRBJ1-5; the D is unclear. CDR3 length equals 12 residues. The ends were cut back, 6 bases at V and 3 bases at J, with 6 bases in the middle. Germline lookup yields CDR1 MNHEY and CDR2 SMNVEV (reference sequence). The CDR3 here is CASRVDNQPQHF. For the CDR3, the DNA is TGTGCCAGCAGGGTCGACAATCAGCCCCAGCATTTT.

The table lists this clonotype with many counts. The CDR3 sequence: CASSETGRPAFF. CDR3 coding DNA: TGTGCCAGCAGTGAGACAGGGCGGCCAGCTTTCTTT. The rearrangement joins TRBV6-1 to TRBJ1-1; 7 nucleotides agree with TRBD1. CDR1 is MNHNS, CDR2 SASEGT, per germline. The CDR3 consists of 12 residues. V trimming: 3 bases; J trimming: 10 bases; junction bases outside the gene matches: 5.

The CDR3 DNA reads TGTGCCAGCAGTTACGGCGGGGGGGCCCTGGAGACCCAGTACTTC. This gives the protein CASSYGGGALETQYF. J is TRBJ2-5 and V is TRBV6-5; 9 nucleotides line up with TRBD2. This CDR3 comprises 15 residues. The germline V gene encodes CDR1 MNHEY and CDR2 SVGAGI. Trimming removed 2 bases from V and 5 bases from J; junction bases left unmatched: 6.

This clonotype was seen repeatedly, ten times or more. This chain links TRBV15 with TRBJ2-4; a possible D gene is TRBD1 (6 bases). Germline V CDR1 and CDR2: LNHNV, YYDKDF (reference sequence). Trimming cost V 3 bases and J 0 bases, with 12 bases left between them. The CDR3 spans 16 residues. In DNA form, the CDR3 reads TGTGCCACCAGCAGTAGACAGGCGTTAGCCAAAAACATTCAGTACTTC. This sequence encodes CATSSRQALAKNIQYF. The full variable domain, its missing parts supplied by reference TRBV15 and TRBJ2-4, is DAMVIQNPRYQVTQFGKPVTLSCSQTLNHNVMYWYQQKSSQAPKLLFHYYDKDFNNEADTPDNFQSRRPNTSFCFLDIRSPGLGDTAMYLCATSSRQALAKNIQYFGAGTRLSVL.

The chain carries TRBV6-1 and TRBJ1-1; no definite D call. The CDR3 is 15 amino acids. V lost 6 bases, J lost 3 bases, and 17 bases lay in between. The V gene's germline CDR1 is MNHNS and CDR2 SASEGT. The CDR3 DNA reads TGTGCCAGCAGGACTTCAGAGGCCTTGGACACTGAAGCTTTCTTT. This sequence encodes CASRTSEALDTEAFF.

Only a few counts were recorded for this clonotype. This rearrangement joins TRBV6-5 to TRBJ1-1; 7 positions match TRBD1. The length of the CDR3 is 15 residues. After removal of 4 bases from V and 0 bases from J, the junction contained 5 bases not matched to a gene. Germline values: CDR1 MNHEY, CDR2 SVGAGI. As DNA, the CDR3 is TGTGCCAGCAGTTTTGAGACAGGGATGAACACTGAAGCTTTCTTT. Translated, it gives CASSFETGMNTEAFF.

This clonotype has a count of ten or more. V is TRBV19 and J is TRBJ1-5; TRBD1 aligns across 9 bases. Trimming took 4 bases from V and 0 from J; bases not matched to a gene: 7. The CDR3 runs 17 residues. CDR1 and CDR2 from the germline V gene are LNHDA and SQIVND (reference sequence). The CDR3 DNA reads TGTGCCAGTAGTACCCGGACAGGGGAGAGTAGCAATCAGCCCCAGCATTTT. Translating it yields CASSTRTGESSNQPQHF.

This clonotype was seen ten or more times. The rearrangement links TRBV15 to TRBJ1-1; D not certain. From germline, CDR1 is LNHNV and CDR2 YYDKDF (reference sequence). The CDR3 is 17 residues long. Trimming left V 0 bases short and J 3 bases short, with 17 bases between. The CDR3 sequence: CATSRDLSRGAYTEAFF. The CDR3 coding sequence is TGTGCCACCAGCAGAGACCTAAGTCGGGGTGCGTACACTGAAGCTTTCTTT.

The V gene is TRBV4-1, the J gene TRBJ1-5, with D hard to call. V lost 5 bases and J lost 4, with 9 bases in between. Germline V lookup: CDR1 MGHRA, CDR2 YSYEKL. The CDR3 spans 13 residues. This CDR3 reads CASSYNYNQPQHF. CDR3 sequence (DNA): TGCGCCAGCAGCTACAACTATAATCAGCCCCAGCATTTT.

Many counts were recorded for this clonotype. The chain combines TRBV29-1 with TRBJ1-2; 7 bases fit TRBD1. Germline CDR1 is SQVTM and CDR2 is ANQGSEA. This CDR3 spans 13 amino acids. Germline trimming cut 6 bases from V and 2 bases from J; bases unmatched to any gene: 6. The CDR3 is CSVTGTANYGYTF. The CDR3 DNA reads as TGCAGCGTGACCGGGACAGCCAACTATGGCTACACCTTC.